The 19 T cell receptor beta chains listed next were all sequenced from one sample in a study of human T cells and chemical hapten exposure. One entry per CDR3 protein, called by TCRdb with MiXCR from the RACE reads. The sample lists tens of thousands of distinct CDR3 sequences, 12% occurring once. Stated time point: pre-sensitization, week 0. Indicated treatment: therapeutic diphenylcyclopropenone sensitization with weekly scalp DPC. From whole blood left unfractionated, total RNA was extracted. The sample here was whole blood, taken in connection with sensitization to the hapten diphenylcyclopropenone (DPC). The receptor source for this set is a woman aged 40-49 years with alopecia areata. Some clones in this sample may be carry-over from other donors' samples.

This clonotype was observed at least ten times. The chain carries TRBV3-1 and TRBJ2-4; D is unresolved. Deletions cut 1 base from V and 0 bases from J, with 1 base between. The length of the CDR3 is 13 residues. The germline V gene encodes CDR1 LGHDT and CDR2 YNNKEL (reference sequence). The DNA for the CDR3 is TGTGCCAGCAGCCAAGGAGCCAAAAACATTCAGTACTTC. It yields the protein CASSQGAKNIQYF.

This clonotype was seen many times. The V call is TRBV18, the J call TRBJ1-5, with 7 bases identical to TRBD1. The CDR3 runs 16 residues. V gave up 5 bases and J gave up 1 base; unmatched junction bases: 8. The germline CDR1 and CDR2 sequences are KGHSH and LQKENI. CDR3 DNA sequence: TGTGCCAGCTCATTAGACAGGGTGGCGAGCAATCAGCCCCAGCATTTT. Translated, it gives CASSLDRVASNQPQHF.

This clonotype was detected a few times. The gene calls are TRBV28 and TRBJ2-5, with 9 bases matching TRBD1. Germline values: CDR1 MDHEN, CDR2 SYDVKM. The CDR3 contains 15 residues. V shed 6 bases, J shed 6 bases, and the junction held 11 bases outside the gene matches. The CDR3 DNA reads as TGTGCCAGCAGCCCTGGGGGGACAGGGATGAAGACCCAGTACTTC. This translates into CASSPGGTGMKTQYF.

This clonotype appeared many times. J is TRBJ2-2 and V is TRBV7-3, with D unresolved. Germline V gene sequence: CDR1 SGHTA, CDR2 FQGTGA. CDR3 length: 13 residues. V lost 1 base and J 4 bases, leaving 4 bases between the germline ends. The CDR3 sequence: CASSLIVTGELFF. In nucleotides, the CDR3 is TGTGCCAGCAGCTTAATTGTCACCGGGGAGCTGTTTTTT.

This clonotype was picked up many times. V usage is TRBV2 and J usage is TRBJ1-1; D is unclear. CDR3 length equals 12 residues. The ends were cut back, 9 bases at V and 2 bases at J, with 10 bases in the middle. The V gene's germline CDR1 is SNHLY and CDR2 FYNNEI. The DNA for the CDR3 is TGTGCCAGTGTGGAGGTAAACACTGAAGCTTTCTTT. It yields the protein CASVEVNTEAFF.

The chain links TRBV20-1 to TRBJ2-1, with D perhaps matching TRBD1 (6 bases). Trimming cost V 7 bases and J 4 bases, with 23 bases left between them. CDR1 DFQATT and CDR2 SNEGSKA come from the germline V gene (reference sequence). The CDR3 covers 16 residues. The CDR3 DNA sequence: TGCAGTGTCCTATCCCCCCTCGGGACACAGTACAATGAGCAGTTCTTC. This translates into CSVLSPLGTQYNEQFF.

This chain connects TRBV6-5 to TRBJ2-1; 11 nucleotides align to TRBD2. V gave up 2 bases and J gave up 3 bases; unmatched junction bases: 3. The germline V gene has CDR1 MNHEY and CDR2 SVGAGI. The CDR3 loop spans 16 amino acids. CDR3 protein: CASSYTGLADYNEQFF. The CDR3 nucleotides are TGTGCCAGCAGTTACACGGGACTAGCGGACTACAATGAGCAGTTCTTC.

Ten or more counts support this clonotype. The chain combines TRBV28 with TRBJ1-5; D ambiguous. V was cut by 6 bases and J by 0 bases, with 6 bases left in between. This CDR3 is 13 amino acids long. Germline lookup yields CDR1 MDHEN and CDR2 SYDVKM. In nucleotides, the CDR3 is TGTGCCAGCAGCCCTTATAGCAATCAGCCCCAGCATTTT. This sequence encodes CASSPYSNQPQHF.

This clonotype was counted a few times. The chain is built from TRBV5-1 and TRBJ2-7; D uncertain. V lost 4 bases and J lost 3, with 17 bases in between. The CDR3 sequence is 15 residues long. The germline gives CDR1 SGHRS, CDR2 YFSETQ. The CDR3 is CASSPGQEGHYEQYF. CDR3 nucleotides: TGCGCCAGCAGCCCTGGCCAAGAAGGGCACTACGAGCAGTACTTC.

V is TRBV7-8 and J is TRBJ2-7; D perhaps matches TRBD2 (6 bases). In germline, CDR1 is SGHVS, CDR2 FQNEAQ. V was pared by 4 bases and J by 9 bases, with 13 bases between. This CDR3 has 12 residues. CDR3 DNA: TGTGCCAGCAGCTCCCTGGGGGGTTTGCAGTACTTC. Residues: CASSSLGGLQYF.

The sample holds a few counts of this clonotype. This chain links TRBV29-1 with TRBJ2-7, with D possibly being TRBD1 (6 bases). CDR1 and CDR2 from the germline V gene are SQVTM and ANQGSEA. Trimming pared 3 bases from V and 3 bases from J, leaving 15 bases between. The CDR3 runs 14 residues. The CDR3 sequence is CSVDGGRGHYEQYF. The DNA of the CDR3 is TGCAGCGTTGATGGCGGCAGGGGACACTACGAGCAGTACTTC.

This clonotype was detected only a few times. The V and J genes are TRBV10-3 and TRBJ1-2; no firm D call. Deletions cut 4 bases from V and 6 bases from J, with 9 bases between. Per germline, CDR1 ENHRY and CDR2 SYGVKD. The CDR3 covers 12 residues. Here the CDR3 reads CAISVAEHGYTF. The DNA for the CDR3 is TGTGCCATCAGTGTGGCAGAGCATGGCTACACCTTC.

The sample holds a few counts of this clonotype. The CDR3 coding sequence is TGCGCCAGCAGCCAATCGACAGGGAACACTGAAGCTTTCTTT. Its translation is CASSQSTGNTEAFF. V and J are TRBV5-1 and TRBJ1-1; a possible D gene is TRBD1 (6 bases). Trimming removed 4 bases at V and 1 base at J, with 11 bases between. Germline loops: CDR1 SGHRS, CDR2 YFSETQ. This CDR3 has 14 amino acids.

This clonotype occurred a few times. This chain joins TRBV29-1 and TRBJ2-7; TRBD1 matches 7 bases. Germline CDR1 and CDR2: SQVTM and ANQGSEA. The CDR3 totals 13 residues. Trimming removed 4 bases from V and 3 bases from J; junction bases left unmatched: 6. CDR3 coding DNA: TGCAGCGTTGTTCGGACAGGATTCTACGAGCAGTACTTC. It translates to CSVVRTGFYEQYF.

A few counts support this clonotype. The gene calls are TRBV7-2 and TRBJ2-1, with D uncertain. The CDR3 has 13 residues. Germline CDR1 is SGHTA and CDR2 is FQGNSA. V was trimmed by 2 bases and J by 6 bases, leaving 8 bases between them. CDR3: CASSLSGVNEQFF. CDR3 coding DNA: TGTGCCAGCAGCTTATCTGGGGTCAATGAGCAGTTCTTC.

This CDR3 is CAWRRQGEGNEKLFF. The DNA of the CDR3 is TGTGCCTGGAGGAGACAGGGAGAAGGGAATGAAAAACTGTTTTTT. The chain recombines TRBV30 with TRBJ1-4; 7 positions match TRBD1. Losses at the gene ends were 3 bases for V and 5 bases for J; bases not matched to a gene: 9. Germline loops: CDR1 GTSNPN, CDR2 SVGIG (reference sequence). This CDR3 has 15 residues. The whole variable domain, remainder taken from reference TRBV30 and TRBJ1-4, is SQTIHQWPATLVQPVGSPLSLECTVEGTSNPNLYWYRQAAGRGLQLLFYSVGIGQISSEVPQNLSASRPQDRQFILSSKKLLLSDSGFYLCAWRRQGEGNEKLFFGSGTQLSVL.

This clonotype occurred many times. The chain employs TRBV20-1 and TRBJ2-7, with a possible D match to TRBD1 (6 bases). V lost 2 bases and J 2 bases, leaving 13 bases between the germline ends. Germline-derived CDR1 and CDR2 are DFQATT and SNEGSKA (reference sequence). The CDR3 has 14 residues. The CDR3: CSARKGQSPYEQYF. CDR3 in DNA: TGCAGTGCTAGAAAAGGACAGTCCCCCTACGAGCAGTACTTC.

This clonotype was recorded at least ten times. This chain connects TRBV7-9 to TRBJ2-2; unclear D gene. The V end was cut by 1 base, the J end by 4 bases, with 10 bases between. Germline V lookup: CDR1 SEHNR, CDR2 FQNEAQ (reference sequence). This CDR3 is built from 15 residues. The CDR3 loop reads CASSLGRHLTGELFF. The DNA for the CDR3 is TGTGCCAGCAGCTTAGGTCGTCATCTCACCGGGGAGCTGTTTTTT.

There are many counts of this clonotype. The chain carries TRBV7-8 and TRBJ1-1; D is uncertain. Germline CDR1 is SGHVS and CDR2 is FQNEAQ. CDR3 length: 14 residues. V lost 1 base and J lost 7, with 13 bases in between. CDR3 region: CASSLEPVGLEAFF. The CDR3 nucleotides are TGTGCCAGCAGCTTAGAGCCGGTCGGACTTGAAGCTTTCTTT.